The sequence of this TCR beta chain was determined in a study of cytotoxic CD8 clonotypes in ibrutinib-treated CLL. About the study: Enrolment comprised approximately 10 relapsed/refractory and more than 14 treatment-naive patients; about 18 were IGHV unmutated. Collecting the response samples happened after a median 12 months of treatment, with a range of 6 to 36.

Study findings and constraints: Sustained-remission and progressing patients diverged in sampling times.

This table comes from immunoSEQ multiplex PCR, and its TCRdb copy is limited to in-frame clones, with some not included. This sample carries over 100,000 clones, 75% to 90% of them seen once, and the ten largest clones take approximately 2%. Worth noting for this clone: The target antigen is unknown.

V lost 0 bases to trimming and J lost 2 bases, with 11 bases between them. The CDR3 is made up of 15 amino acids. The germline V gene has CDR1 MNHEY and CDR2 SVGAGI. The TCR beta libraries used 1.5 to 2 micrograms of genomic DNA that came from cryopreserved PBMCs. The chain combines TRBV6-5 with TRBJ2-7, with D unclear. The sample in question was PBMCs, obtained after 24 months of ibrutinib treatment. The TCR comes from a human donor with chronic lymphocytic leukemia. The DNA for the CDR3 is TGTGCCAGCAGTTACTCGACCAGATCGACCTACGAGCAGTACTTC. This encodes CASSYSTRSTYEQYF.